This T cell receptor beta chain was documented in a study of PD-L1 blockade in urothelial cancer. Study background: Blood underwent analysis 3 weeks (second dose) and 6 weeks after treatment began.

Spiked synthetic TCR analogs estimated absolute template abundance per PCR. Assay: immunoSEQ multiplex PCR; the TCRdb copy retains only in-frame clones and omits some. The sample includes roughly 62,000 clones, over 75% of them seen just once. Trimming shortened V by 5 bases and J by 3 bases, and 8 bases separated the two germline ends. Germline CDR1 and CDR2: SGHNT and YENEEA. This CDR3 has 12 residues. Sample: PBMCs, taken around atezolizumab (anti-PD-L1) treatment. The chain uses TRBV11-3 and TRBJ2-7, with a tentative D call TRBD1 (5 bases). This clonotype was obtained from a man aged 65 to 85 with urothelial cancer. The CDR3 DNA is TGTGCCAGCAGCGCCGACAGCTACGAGCAGTACTTC. It yields the protein CASSADSYEQYF.